This T cell receptor (beta chain) appears in the sequencing data of a study of beta chain features in type 1 diabetes (dated by TCRdb to between 2017 and 2018). Looking at the study overall: No differences in mean age, gender distribution, total cell number or subset yield were found between patients and healthy donors. The study compared the TCRB repertoires of sorted circulating CD4+ T cell subsets in recently diagnosed type 1 diabetes patients with those in matched healthy donors. Whereas all 28 donors provided naive and central memory subsets, regulatory and stem cell-like memory subsets were isolated from just 8 patients and about eight healthy donors. A total of approximately 100,000,000 sorted cells were examined across all samples, and the number of cells per subset was strongly correlated with RNA yield.

From the cysteine up to the phenylalanine, the CDR3 has a length of 15 residues. Only the CDR3 DNA is retained, 45 bases long and in frame from the first base. As encoded in the germline V gene, CDR1 is SGHDT while CDR2 is YYEEEE. V is cut back by 2 bases and J by 6 bases, with 6 bases in the junction unmatched. From each donor, a single peripheral blood sample of about 100 mL on average was drawn into heparinised tubes. A BD FACSAria II and a panel including CD45RO, CCR7, CD25, CD127, CD95 and CD27 were used to sort naive, central memory, regulatory and stem cell-like memory CD4+ T cells. All sorted populations exceeded 95% purity. Right away, PBMCs were isolated by Lymphoprep density gradient centrifugation and were stained directly, with no culture step. So that batch effects would be minimized, each experiment stained and sorted samples in pairs, pairing one healthy donor with one patient. Overall study outcomes, separate from this receptor: Because cDNA was sequenced instead of genomic DNA, activated cells with high expression could be over-represented, although the groups did not differ in activation or CD3 levels. Naive, central memory and regulatory TCRB repertoires appeared to be more alike among patients than among healthy donors. Because the HLA sub-analyses included only small numbers of individuals, any influence of HLA type on TCRB rearrangement was left unresolved. At VDJ recombination sites, type 1 diabetes patients had fewer insertions and more deleted nucleotides, which implies abnormalities in thymic rearrangement. Shorter templates might have been favored by PCR, but patient and control samples were amplified and corrected together, so both groups would have been affected equally by any skew. In all four CD4+ subsets, TCRB CDR3 length was moderately but significantly shorter in type 1 diabetes patients.

All of the isolated RNA was reverse transcribed with the High Capacity cDNA Reverse Transcription Kit, so expressed TCRB transcripts were sequenced. Naive, central memory and regulatory T cell samples underwent deep immunoSEQ sequencing, averaging about 3.57 million total reads per sample. After sorted cells were lysed in RLT buffer, RNA was extracted with DNase-treated RNeasy Micro or Mini kits, with the choice depending on cell number. Each cell subset was processed on its own to prevent cross-contamination, while patient and healthy donor samples were processed together. Using the immunoSEQ multiplex PCR, TCRB sequences were amplified from cDNA into 87-bp fragments spanning the CDR3 region. Amplicons were sequenced on the Illumina HiSeq platform. For the original study's pipeline: PCR bias was computationally corrected using synthetic template baselines, reads within Hamming distance 2 were collapsed, and singletons that could not be merged were discarded. Reads were aligned against IMGT so that V, D and J genes, CDR3 length and insertions or deletions at six rearrangement sites could be assigned. Clonotype counts were normalized to sorted cell number within each subset before computing true diversity and Gini coefficients with the tcR R package. Repertoire sharing was quantified using the overlap coefficient calculated on TCRB nucleotide sequences. TCRdb's version of the immuneACCESS table is confined to in-frame rearrangements and falls short of the full clone set. An unresolved V gene accounts for under half of the shortfall where checked; the remainder is of unknown origin. V and J calls and clone size are copied from that table; D and trimming were computed from the DNA. The sample table contains around 250,000 clones; only one count was recorded for 25% to 35% of them. 3.5% to 4.5% of the sample is held by the ten biggest clonotypes.

This clone turned up a few times. The target of this receptor is not known. Per-base quality was not reported, and no clone a single base away is much larger than it. The sequence was obtained from a man aged 30-40 years in good health. Recombination joined TRBV5-6 with TRBJ2-4; TRBD1 matches 9 bases in the middle. Specimen: central memory CD4+ T cells from blood. At the DNA level, the sequence is TGTGCCAGCAGCTTTGTCGGACAGGGGAGAAACATTCAGTACTTC. Protein translation: CASSFVGQGRNIQYF.